This TCR beta chain originates from a study of blood T cell repertoires in COVID-19. Overall study context: Researchers got acute and convalescent COVID-19 samples from the United States, Italy and Spain. T cells, B-cell-depleted T cells, or PBMCs provided the cDNA or gDNA that served as material.

Original methodology: Reference gene primer amplification yielded estimated nucleated cell counts. Clones were sequenced by immunoSEQ multiplex PCR, and TCRdb holds only the in-frame ones, with some missing. The V and J calls and clone size come from that table; D and trimming were worked out from the DNA. The table includes 88,000 or so clones, 86% detected once. The V gene lost 11 bases and the J gene lost 1 base, with 14 bases spanning the gap. The CDR3 runs 13 residues. CDR1 and CDR2 (germline): ENHRY, SYGVKD. This clone occurred once. Material for sequencing was peripheral blood. This rearrangement joins TRBV10-3 to TRBJ1-1; D gene uncertain. This sequence was found in a man in his 60s with acute or convalescent COVID-19. The DNA of the CDR3 is TGTGCCCTCCGAGTCGTAGAGAACACTGAAGCTTTCTTT. This translates into CALRVVENTEAFF.